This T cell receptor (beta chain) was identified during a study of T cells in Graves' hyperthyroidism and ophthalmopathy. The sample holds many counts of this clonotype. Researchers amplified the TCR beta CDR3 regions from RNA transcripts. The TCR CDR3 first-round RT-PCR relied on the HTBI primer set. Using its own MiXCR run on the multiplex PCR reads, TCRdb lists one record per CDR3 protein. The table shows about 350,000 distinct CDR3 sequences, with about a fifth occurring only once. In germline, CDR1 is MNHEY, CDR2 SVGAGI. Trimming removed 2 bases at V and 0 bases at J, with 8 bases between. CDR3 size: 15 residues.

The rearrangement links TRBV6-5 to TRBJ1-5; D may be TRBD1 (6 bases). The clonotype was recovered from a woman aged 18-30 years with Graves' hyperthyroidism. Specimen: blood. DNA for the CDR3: TGTGCCAGCAGTTACGGACAGCATAGCAATCAGCCCCAGCATTTT. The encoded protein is CASSYGQHSNQPQHF.